Following are 2 T cell receptor beta chains from one sample sequenced in a study of CD8+ T cells in alopecia areata. Extracted RNA was reverse transcribed, and the resulting cDNA served as sequencing template. This table comes from immunoSEQ multiplex PCR, and its TCRdb copy is limited to in-frame clones, with some not included. This table holds roughly 120,000 clones, 56% found once. The treatment here: oral pan-JAK inhibitor, 5-10 mg twice daily. Sequenced here: CD4+ T cells sorted from blood, sampled at week 24, from a patient treated with tofacitinib. The source of these receptors is a human donor with alopecia areata.

CDR3: CASSLEGSSSYNEQFF. CDR3 sequence (DNA): TGTGCCAGCAGCTTAGAGGGCTCCTCCTCCTACAATGAGCAGTTCTTC. The J gene is TRBJ2-1, the V gene TRBV7-9; no clear D. The germline V gene has CDR1 SEHNR and CDR2 FQNEAQ (reference sequence). This CDR3 has 16 residues. V was pared by 1 base and J by 0 bases, with 10 bases between. Filled out from reference TRBV7-9 and TRBJ2-1, the complete variable domain reads DTGVSQNPRHKITKRGQNVTFRCDPISEHNRLYWYRQTLGQGPEFLTYFQNEAQLEKSRLLSDRFSAERPKGSFSTLEIQRTEQGDSAMYLCASSLEGSSSYNEQFFGPGTRLTVL.

The chain combines TRBV4-3 with TRBJ2-3; 7 bases are a match to TRBD2. There are 17 residues in the CDR3. Germline-derived CDR1 and CDR2 are LGHNA and YSLEER. V lost 0 bases and J lost 1; bases outside the gene matches: 7. The CDR3 bases are TGCGCCAGCAGCCAAGAAAGATCTCGGGGGGGCACAGATACGCAGTATTTT. It yields the protein CASSQERSRGGTDTQYF.